What follows describes a single T cell receptor beta chain. Its target is unknown. The sample is drawn from a study of cytomegalovirus exposure and HLA in healthy donors. Turning to the study itself: According to later analysis, the same platform produced the approximately 120 validation and several hundred first-cohort repertoires. General study findings and limits: 164 TCR beta chains were listed as cytomegalovirus-associated. Both high specificity and high sensitivity reportedly marked the classifier's diagnosis of cytomegalovirus status.

Profiled with immunoSEQ multiplex PCR; TCRdb holds only in-frame clones, not every one. There are tens of thousands of clones in the sample; less than 96% occur only once, and 1% to 1.5% lies in the top ten. This CDR3 has 17 residues. V lost 0 bases to trimming and J lost 4 bases, with 16 bases between them. Germline V gene data show CDR1 as MGHRA and CDR2 as YSYEKL. The origin of this receptor is a woman under 30 in good health and CMV-seronegative. The rearrangement joins TRBV4-1 to TRBJ2-1, with D perhaps TRBD2 (6 bases). The sample comprised PBMCs. This CDR3 reads CASSQERRGPVYNEQFF. Written as DNA, the CDR3 is TGCGCCAGCAGCCAAGAGAGGAGGGGCCCGGTTTACAATGAGCAGTTCTTC.